A single sample gave rise to the 13 T cell receptor beta chains below, sequenced in a study of cytomegalovirus exposure and HLA in healthy donors. The primer mix had 60 Vbeta and 13 Jbeta primers. Assay: immunoSEQ multiplex PCR; the TCRdb copy retains only in-frame clones and omits some. The sample contains approximately 150,000 clones, over 60% of which appear only once. Sequenced material: PBMCs. These receptors came from a female donor in good health and CMV-seronegative.

The chain joins TRBV9 to TRBJ1-2, with D hard to call. Trimming pared 0 bases from V and 2 bases from J, leaving 8 bases between. The CDR3 is 14 residues long. Germline assignment: CDR1 SGDLS and CDR2 YYNGEE. The CDR3 coding sequence is TGTGCCAGCAGCGTAGCTGTGGAGAACTATGGCTACACCTTC. Protein: CASSVAVENYGYTF.

The chain has TRBV5-6 and TRBJ2-3, with 11 bases that match TRBD2. Germline-derived CDR1 and CDR2 are SGHDT and YYEEEE. Unmatched junction bases numbered 7, after V lost 7 bases and J lost 6 bases. CDR3 length equals 14 residues. This chain's CDR3 is CASSIAGGRDTQYF. The CDR3 bases are TGTGCCAGCTCCATAGCGGGGGGGCGCGATACGCAGTATTTT.

This sequence joins TRBV5-1 and TRBJ2-1; no clear D. Germline CDR1 is SGHRS and CDR2 is YFSETQ. With 0 bases removed from V and 7 bases from J, the gap between germline ends came to 5 bases. The CDR3 has 12 amino acids. This CDR3 is CASSLDRNEQFF. The CDR3 DNA follows: TGCGCCAGCAGCTTGGACCGGAATGAGCAGTTCTTC. Based on the CDR3 plus reference TRBV5-1 and TRBJ2-1, the full variable domain is KAGVTQTPRYLIKTRGQQVTLSCSPISGHRSVSWYQQTPGQGLQFLFEYFSETQRNKGNFPGRFSGRQFSNSRSEMNVSTLELGDSALYLCASSLDRNEQFFGPGTRLTVL.

This clone was seen a few times. This sequence joins TRBV6-5 and TRBJ1-1, with 7 bases aligning to TRBD1. The germline V gene has CDR1 MNHEY and CDR2 SVGAGI. V was pared by 6 bases and J by 3 bases, with 4 bases of the junction left unmatched. The CDR3 totals 13 residues. The CDR3 reads CASRTDRDTEAFF. The CDR3 nucleotides are TGTGCCAGCAGAACCGACAGGGACACTGAAGCTTTCTTT.

The chain couples TRBV28 to TRBJ2-5, with 8 bases aligning to TRBD1. Losses at the gene ends were 5 bases for V and 5 bases for J; bases not matched to a gene: 7. Germline CDR1 is MDHEN and CDR2 is SYDVKM. This CDR3 region has 14 residues. This CDR3 is CASSGTGARETQYF. The CDR3 DNA follows: TGTGCCAGCAGTGGGACAGGAGCAAGGGAGACCCAGTACTTC.

The chain joins TRBV11-2 to TRBJ2-7; TRBD2 is a possible D gene (6 bases). This CDR3 is built from 15 residues. In germline, CDR1 is SGHAT, CDR2 FQNNGV. V dropped 0 bases and J dropped 2 bases, with 11 bases sitting between them. The CDR3 DNA reads TGTGCCAGCAGCTTAGATTGGGGGGTCGCCTACGAGCAGTACTTC. Its translation is CASSLDWGVAYEQYF.

The chain couples TRBV7-8 to TRBJ2-1; 9 nucleotides align to TRBD1. Germline V gives CDR1 SGHVS, CDR2 FQNEAQ. CDR3 length equals 16 residues. Losses at the gene ends were 4 bases for V and 11 bases for J; bases not matched to a gene: 15. The CDR3 loop is CASSWGRLTGGGQQFF. The CDR3 DNA reads TGTGCCAGCAGCTGGGGGCGCCTGACAGGGGGAGGTCAGCAGTTCTTC.

On this clone itself: An end of the junction differs from the germline gene, which may be a read error. The genes are TRBV28 and TRBJ1-5; D might be TRBD1 (5 bases). This CDR3 spans 16 amino acids. Germline values: CDR1 MDHEN, CDR2 SYDVKM. CDR3 in amino acids: CASRLGGRQGGQPQHF. The CDR3 nucleotides read TGTGCCAGCCGTTTGGGGGGTCGGCAGGGTGGTCAGCCCCAGCATTTT.

The CDR3 region has the DNA TGTGCCAGTAGCCGCGGGCCAAGCTCCTACAATGAGCAGTTCTTC. It translates to CASSRGPSSYNEQFF. The J gene is TRBJ2-1, the V gene TRBV19; D perhaps matches TRBD2 (5 bases). Germline V gene lookup returns CDR1 LNHDA and CDR2 SQIVND (reference sequence). V gave up 6 bases and J gave up 0 bases, with 12 bases separating them. The CDR3 totals 15 residues. Full variable domain (missing parts from reference TRBV19 and TRBJ2-1): DGGITQSPKYLFRKEGQNVTLSCEQNLNHDAMYWYRQDPGQGLRLIYYSQIVNDFQKGDIAEGYSVSREKKESFPLTVTSAQKNPTAFYLCASSRGPSSYNEQFFGPGTRLTVL.

This chain links TRBV14 with TRBJ2-7; D is possibly TRBD2 (6 bases). The CDR3 runs to 13 residues. Per germline, CDR1 SGHDN and CDR2 FVKESK. The V end was cut by 4 bases, the J end by 3 bases, with 10 bases between. The CDR3 coding sequence is TGTGCCAGCAGCCCCCGCGGGGACTACGAGCAGTACTTC. Its protein product is CASSPRGDYEQYF.

The gene calls are TRBV6-1 and TRBJ1-5; D is perhaps TRBD1 (5 bases). Per germline, CDR1 MNHNS and CDR2 SASEGT. The CDR3 consists of 16 residues. The V gene lost 1 base and the J gene lost 7 bases, with 17 bases spanning the gap. Written as DNA, the CDR3 is TGTGCCAGCAGTGAAGGGTTGGCCGTCGGGGGGCAGCCCCAGCATTTT. It encodes CASSEGLAVGGQPQHF.

A single count supports this clone. The V and J genes are TRBV5-1 and TRBJ2-7; D possibly corresponds to TRBD1 (5 bases). CDR3 length equals 14 residues. Germline assignment: CDR1 SGHRS and CDR2 YFSETQ. Between the trimmed V and J ends, which lost 3 bases and 1 base, there was a span of 11 bases. The CDR3 loop reads CASSSQGSSYEQYF. The CDR3 DNA reads as TGCGCCAGCAGCTCCCAGGGTTCTTCCTACGAGCAGTACTTC. The entire variable domain, with the rest obtained from reference TRBV5-1 and TRBJ2-7, is as follows: KAGVTQTPRYLIKTRGQQVTLSCSPISGHRSVSWYQQTPGQGLQFLFEYFSETQRNKGNFPGRFSGRQFSNSRSEMNVSTLELGDSALYLCASSSQGSSYEQYFGPGTRLTVT.

The V and J genes are TRBV7-2 and TRBJ2-1; D perhaps matches TRBD2 (6 bases). Trimming pared 7 bases from V and 10 bases from J, leaving 20 bases between. This CDR3 contains 14 residues. Per germline, CDR1 SGHTA and CDR2 FQGNSA. The CDR3 coding sequence is TGTGCCAGCAAAGGGCAGGGCGGGATCGGGGAGCAGTTCTTC. Its protein product is CASKGQGGIGEQFF.